Detailed here is one TCR beta chain. Its antigen is undetermined. Through a sample-barcoded 5' primer and a J-beta primer mix, a second PCR was run for roughly 7 to 11 cycles. TCRdb processed the 5' RACE reads anew with MiXCR; each CDR3 protein has one entry. The top ten clones hold around 32% of a sample with 700,000 or so distinct CDR3 sequences, 40% to 50% of them seen once. The CDR3 runs 14 residues. Per the germline V gene, CDR1 is SGHAT and CDR2 is FQNNGV. The J segment lost 6 bases and the V segment lost 5 bases, leaving 10 bases of the junction unmatched. This record comes from a study of blood T cells in healthy people across ages. Whole-study results and caveats: Age showed a roughly linear inverse relationship with TCR beta diversity per million T cells. Researchers said unsorted PBMCs prevented a conclusive naive versus antigen-experienced comparison.

The TCR originated in an elderly man in good health. This rearrangement joins TRBV11-2 to TRBJ2-7, with 7 nucleotides matching TRBD2. The specimen was blood. CDR3 sequence reads: CASSLRGSGTEQYF. As DNA, the CDR3 is TGTGCCAGCAGCCTAAGGGGCAGCGGGACCGAGCAGTACTTC.